The clone carrying this TCR beta chain was seen once. What it recognizes is unknown. The sample is drawn from a study of T cell responses to AZD1222 COVID-19 vaccine. Study summary: Doses given second, at about 4 or about 12 weeks, were pooled.

Trimming at V came to 4 bases and at J to 0 bases, leaving 3 bases not matched to a gene. Germline loops: CDR1 ENHRY, CDR2 SYGVKD. This CDR3 comprises 14 residues. The protocol was immunoSEQ multiplex PCR, while the TCRdb copy is restricted to in-frame clones and leaves out a portion. The table includes tens of thousands of clones, approximately 90% detected once. Study results and caveats: Rises in breadth and depth of Spike-specific TCRs came after two AZD1222 doses. Repertoires in all cases were sampled only once the peak T cell response had passed. Nearly half of the spike-specific TCRs reportedly recognize variant regions that carry no mutations.

The chain links TRBV10-3 to TRBJ2-7, with TRBD1 matching over 7 bases. Here the sequenced sample was peripheral blood, taken on day 0 of AZD1222 vaccination. The sequence derives from an adult in good health. The CDR3 loop reads CAISAGQSSYEQYF. In DNA, the CDR3 is TGTGCCATCAGTGCGGGACAGAGCTCCTACGAGCAGTACTTC.